This is a list of T cell receptor beta chains from one sample in a study of blood T cell repertoires in COVID-19. Repertoires were generated with immunoSEQ multiplex PCR, while TCRdb's copy carries only in-frame clones and drops some. The sample gives 100,000 or so clones, 75% to 90% of which show up once; less than 5% is in the top ten. Sequencing was performed on peripheral blood. The receptors come from a human donor in a cohort sampled during active COVID-19. CDR3s include the opening cysteine and the closing phenylalanine or tryptophan. A D gene is named only where the DNA matches it firmly. For some rows the clone size is stated as once, few or many, or as a class when expanded; others skip it.

>TRBJ1-1|TRBV12-5|.|.
CASGLVMTGDGTEAFF
TGTGCTAGTGGTTTGGTAATGACAGGCGACGGGACTGAAGCTTTCTTT
>TRBJ1-1|TRBV5-1|.|TRBD1
CASSLTGARSEAFF
TGCGCCAGCAGCTTGACAGGGGCAAGGTCTGAAGCTTTCTTT
>TRBJ2-7|TRBV28|.|TRBD2
CASTFLGGLAGYEQYF
TGTGCCAGCACCTTCCTTGGGGGACTAGCGGGGTACGAGCAGTACTTC
>TRBJ1-2|TRBV5-1|few|.
CASSSGIRTYGYTF
TGCGCCAGCAGCTCCGGGATTAGGACCTATGGCTACACCTTC
>TRBJ2-2|TRBV5-5|few|.
CASSLFIQGAGELFF
TGTGCCAGCAGCTTGTTCATCCAAGGGGCCGGGGAGCTGTTTTTT
>TRBJ1-2|TRBV29-1|once|TRBD1
CSVLYLSSSDRDYGYTF
TGCAGCGTTTTATACCTCTCTTCTTCCGACAGGGACTATGGCTACACCTTC
>TRBJ2-7|TRBV4-3|.|TRBD2
CASSQEASGAGSYEQYF
TGCGCCAGCAGCCAAGAGGCTAGCGGGGCCGGCTCCTACGAGCAGTACTTC
>TRBJ1-4|TRBV19|.|.
CASSILGAYNEKLFF
TGTGCCAGTAGTATATTGGGGGCATATAATGAAAAACTGTTTTTT
>TRBJ1-5|TRBV7-9|.|TRBD1
CASSAGQGPNQPQHF
TGTGCCAGCAGCGCCGGACAGGGCCCTAATCAGCCCCAGCATTTT
>TRBJ2-1|TRBV7-2|.|.
CASSLGRGDEQFF
TGTGCCAGCAGCTTAGGCAGGGGCGATGAGCAGTTCTTC
>TRBJ1-5|TRBV7-2|.|.
CASSSRVWSNQPQHF
TGTGCCAGCAGCTCCAGGGTTTGGAGCAATCAGCCCCAGCATTTT
>TRBJ2-2|TRBV11-2|.|TRBD1
CASSPGTDFRELFF
TGTGCCAGCAGCCCTGGGACAGATTTCAGGGAGCTGTTTTTT
>TRBJ1-3|TRBV6-5|.|.
CASRTGGRSGNTIYF
TGTGCCAGCCGCACGGGGGGGCGATCTGGAAACACCATATATTTT
>TRBJ1-4|TRBV7-9|many|.
CASTSYREFGTNEKLFF
TGTGCCAGCACAAGCTACAGGGAGTTTGGAACTAATGAAAAACTGTTTTTT
>TRBJ2-7|TRBV6-2/TRBV6-3|.|TRBD2
CASSYRLAGIDEQYF
TGTGCCAGCAGTTACCGGCTAGCGGGGATCGACGAGCAGTACTTC
>TRBJ1-1|TRBV5-1|.|.
CASRQQGNTEAFF
TGCGCCAGCAGGCAACAGGGGAACACTGAAGCTTTCTTT
>TRBJ1-1|TRBV3-1/TRBV3-2|.|TRBD1
CASSPSGQGAVFEAFF
TGTGCCAGCAGCCCCAGCGGACAGGGGGCGGTGTTTGAAGCTTTCTTT
>TRBJ2-1|TRBV6-2/TRBV6-3|.|TRBD2
CASSGTSGGRRDNEQFF
TGTGCCAGCAGTGGGACTAGCGGGGGCAGAAGGGACAATGAGCAGTTCTTC
>TRBJ2-1|TRBV18|.|.
CASSRDYNEQFF
TGTGCCAGCTCACGAGACTACAATGAGCAGTTCTTC
>TRBJ2-7|TRBV4-1|few|.
CASSQSRPNEQYF
TGCGCCAGCAGCCAATCCAGGCCGAACGAGCAGTACTTC
>TRBJ2-3|TRBV6-5|.|.
CAGALGNAQYF
TGTGCCGGGGCACTCGGAAATGCGCAGTATTTT
>TRBJ2-1|TRBV18|many|TRBD2
CASSPPADRTSGFSSYNEQFF
TGTGCCAGCTCACCACCGGCCGACCGGACTAGCGGGTTTAGCTCCTACAATGAGCAGTTCTTC
>TRBJ1-2|TRBV28|.|.
CASSFGSWDYGYTF
TGTGCCAGCAGTTTTGGGAGCTGGGACTATGGCTACACCTTC
>TRBJ2-5|TRBV27|once|.
CASSLRRQETQYF
TGTGCCAGCAGTTTGAGGCGGCAAGAGACCCAGTACTTC
>TRBJ2-7|TRBV9|.|TRBD1
CASSVTGGGEGYEQYF
TGTGCCAGCAGCGTTACAGGGGGCGGGGAGGGCTACGAGCAGTACTTC
>TRBJ2-1|TRBV18|.|TRBD2
CASSPPSGGAINEQFF
TGTGCCAGCTCACCACCGAGCGGGGGGGCAATAAATGAGCAGTTCTTC
>TRBJ2-5|TRBV7-8|.|TRBD2
CASSLNPGGLGETQYF
TGTGCCAGCAGCCTCAACCCGGGGGGGCTGGGGGAGACCCAGTACTTC
>TRBJ1-6|TRBV5-1|.|TRBD1
CASSLRSGTANSPLHF
TGCGCCAGCAGCTTGCGGTCCGGGACAGCGAATTCACCCCTCCACTTT
>TRBJ1-1|TRBV19|.|.
CASSIGQGGSWVTEAFF
TGTGCCAGTAGTATTGGGCAGGGAGGCTCTTGGGTCACTGAAGCTTTCTTT
>TRBJ1-6|TRBV7-2|.|TRBD1
CASSLLDRGNSPLHF
TGTGCCAGCAGCTTATTGGACAGGGGCAATTCACCCCTCCACTTT
>TRBJ2-1|TRBV9|.|TRBD2
CASRGTSGSEQFF
TGTGCCAGCAGGGGGACTAGTGGTAGTGAGCAGTTCTTC
>TRBJ1-1|TRBV5-6|.|.
CASSLTGLNTEAFF
TGTGCCAGCAGCCTGACAGGCTTGAACACTGAAGCTTTCTTT
>TRBJ2-3|TRBV2|.|TRBD2
CASTRGTSGRGDTQYF
TGTGCCAGCACCAGAGGGACTAGCGGAAGAGGAGATACGCAGTATTTT
>TRBJ1-3|TRBV5-6|once|TRBD1
CASSGTGAHRNTIYF
TGTGCCAGCAGCGGAACAGGGGCCCACCGAAACACCATATATTTT
>TRBJ2-7|TRBV3-1/TRBV3-2|few|.
CASSQARGAEQYF
TGTGCCAGCAGCCAAGCAAGGGGTGCCGAGCAGTACTTC
>TRBJ1-1|TRBV11-3|.|.
CASSPGGRRNTEAFF
TGTGCCAGCAGCCCCGGAGGGCGCCGGAACACTGAAGCTTTCTTT
>TRBJ2-7|TRBV7-9|.|.
CASSLAIRLQGPSYEQYF
TGTGCCAGCAGCTTAGCGATCCGTTTACAGGGTCCCTCCTACGAGCAGTACTTC
>TRBJ1-4|TRBV30|few|TRBD1
CAWSLGVTGGTNEKLFF
TGTGCCTGGAGTTTGGGAGTCACAGGGGGCACTAATGAAAAACTGTTTTTT
>TRBJ1-5|TRBV4-3|.|TRBD1
CASSRDRASNQPQHF
TGCGCCAGCAGCCGCGACAGGGCGTCTAATCAGCCCCAGCATTTT
>TRBJ1-2|TRBV28|.|TRBD1
CASTLTDRVYGYTF
TGTGCCAGCACGCTAACAGACAGGGTCTATGGCTACACCTTC
>TRBJ1-5|TRBV28|few|.
CASSPTPYSNQPQHF
TGTGCCAGCAGTCCGACACCTTATAGCAATCAGCCCCAGCATTTT
>TRBJ2-3|TRBV5-4|once|.
CASSVDFSTDTQYF
TGTGCCAGCAGCGTTGACTTCAGCACAGATACGCAGTATTTT
>TRBJ2-1|TRBV19|.|.
CASNKAGADNEQFF
TGTGCCAGTAACAAGGCGGGGGCTGACAATGAGCAGTTCTTC
>TRBJ2-7|TRBV6-5|.|.
CASSRSGTGRYEQYF
TGTGCCAGCAGTCGTAGCGGGACAGGGCGATACGAGCAGTACTTC
>TRBJ1-1|TRBV10-3|.|TRBD1
CAIKKGASEAFF
TGTGCCATCAAGAAGGGGGCCAGTGAAGCTTTCTTT
>TRBJ2-5|TRBV11-1|.|TRBD2
CASSLGWRGGQETQYF
TGTGCCAGCAGCTTAGGCTGGCGGGGGGGCCAAGAGACCCAGTACTTC
>TRBJ2-7|TRBV5-1|.|.
CASSLGPAGPYEQYF
TGCGCCAGCAGCTTGGGCCCAGCAGGGCCTTACGAGCAGTACTTC
>TRBJ2-2|TRBV9|.|.
CASSVGVADPPGELFF
TGTGCCAGCAGCGTGGGTGTGGCGGATCCCCCCGGGGAGCTGTTTTTT
>TRBJ1-2|TRBV7-9|.|TRBD1
CAIPHQDRGGGYTF
TGTGCCATCCCCCACCAAGACAGGGGAGGGGGCTACACCTTC
>TRBJ1-1|TRBV10-2|.|.
CASGLNAQPVEAFF
TGCGCCAGCGGGCTAAACGCACAGCCCGTTGAAGCTTTCTTT